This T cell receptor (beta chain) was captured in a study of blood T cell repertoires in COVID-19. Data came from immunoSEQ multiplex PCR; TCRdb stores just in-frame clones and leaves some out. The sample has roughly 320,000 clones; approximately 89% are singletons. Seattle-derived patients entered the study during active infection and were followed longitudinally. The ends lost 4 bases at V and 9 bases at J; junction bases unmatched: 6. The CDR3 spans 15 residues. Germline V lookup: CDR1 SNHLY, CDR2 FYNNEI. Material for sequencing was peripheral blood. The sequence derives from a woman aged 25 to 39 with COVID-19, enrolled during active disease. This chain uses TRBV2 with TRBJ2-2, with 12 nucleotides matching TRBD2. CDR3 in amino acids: CASSVLAGGPWELFF. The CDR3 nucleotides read TGTGCCAGCAGTGTCCTAGCGGGGGGGCCGTGGGAGCTGTTTTTT.